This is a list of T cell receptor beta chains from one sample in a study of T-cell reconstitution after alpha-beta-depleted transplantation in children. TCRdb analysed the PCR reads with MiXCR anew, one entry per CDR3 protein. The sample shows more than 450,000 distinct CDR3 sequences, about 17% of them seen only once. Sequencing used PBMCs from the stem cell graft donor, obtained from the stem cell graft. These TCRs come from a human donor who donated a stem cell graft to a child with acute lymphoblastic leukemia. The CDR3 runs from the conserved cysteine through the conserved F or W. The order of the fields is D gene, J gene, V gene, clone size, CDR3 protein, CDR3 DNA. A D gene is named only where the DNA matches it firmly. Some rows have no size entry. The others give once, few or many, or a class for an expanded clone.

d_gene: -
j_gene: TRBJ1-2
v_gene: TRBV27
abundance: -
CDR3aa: CASSPWGARVYGYTF
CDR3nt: TGTGCCAGCAGCCCCTGGGGGGCTAGGGTTTATGGCTACACCTTC

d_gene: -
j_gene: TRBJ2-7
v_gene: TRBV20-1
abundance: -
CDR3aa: CSAQGGAARGEQYF
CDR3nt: TGCAGTGCTCAGGGGGGGGCAGCAAGGGGCGAGCAGTACTTC

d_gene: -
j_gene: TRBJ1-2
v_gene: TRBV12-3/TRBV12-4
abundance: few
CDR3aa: CASSTGTNYGYTF
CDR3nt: TGTGCCAGCAGCACCGGGACGAACTATGGCTACACCTTC

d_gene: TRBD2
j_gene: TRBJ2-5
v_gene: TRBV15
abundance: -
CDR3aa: CATSRELAVQETQYF
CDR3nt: TGTGCCACCAGCAGAGAGCTAGCGGTCCAAGAGACCCAGTACTTC

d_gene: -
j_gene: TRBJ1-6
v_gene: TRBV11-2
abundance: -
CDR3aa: CASSHRDGGSPLHF
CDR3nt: TGTGCCAGCAGCCACAGGGACGGGGGTTCACCCCTCCACTTT

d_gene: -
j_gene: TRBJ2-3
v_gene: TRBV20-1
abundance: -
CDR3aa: CSARFPGPDTQYF
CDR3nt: TGCAGTGCTAGATTCCCCGGCCCAGATACGCAGTATTTT

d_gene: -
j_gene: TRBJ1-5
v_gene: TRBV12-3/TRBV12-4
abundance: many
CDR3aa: CASRGAGNQPQHF
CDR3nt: TGTGCCAGCAGGGGGGCAGGCAATCAGCCCCAGCATTTT

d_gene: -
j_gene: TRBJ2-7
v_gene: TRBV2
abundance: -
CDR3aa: CASSGTTILYEQYF
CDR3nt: TGTGCCAGCAGTGGGACAACCATTCTTTACGAGCAGTACTTC

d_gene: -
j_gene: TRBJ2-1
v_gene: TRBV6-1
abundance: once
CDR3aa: CASSEEGGREFF
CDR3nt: TGTGCCAGCAGTGAAGAGGGGGGGAGGGAGTTCTTC

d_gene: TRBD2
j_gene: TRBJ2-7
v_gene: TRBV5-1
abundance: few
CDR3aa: CASSLGSGAERNSYEQYF
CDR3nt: TGCGCCAGCAGCTTGGGTAGCGGGGCCGAACGAAACTCCTACGAGCAGTACTTC

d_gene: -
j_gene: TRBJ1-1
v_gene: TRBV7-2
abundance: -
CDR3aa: CASSLRPGATEAFF
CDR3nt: TGTGCCAGCAGCCTCCGGCCGGGGGCCACTGAAGCTTTCTTT

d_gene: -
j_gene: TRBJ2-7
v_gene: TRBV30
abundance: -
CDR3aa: CAWGSTYEQYF
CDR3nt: TGTGCCTGGGGTTCCACCTACGAGCAGTACTTC

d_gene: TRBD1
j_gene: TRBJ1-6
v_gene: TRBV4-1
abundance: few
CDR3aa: CASSPGPGTGGKGSPLHF
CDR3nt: TGCGCCAGCAGCCCCGGTCCCGGGACAGGGGGCAAAGGGTCACCCCTCCACTTT

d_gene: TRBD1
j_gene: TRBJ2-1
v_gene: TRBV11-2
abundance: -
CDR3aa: CASSSVSGQYNEQFF
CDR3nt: TGTGCCAGCAGCTCTGTTTCGGGACAGTACAATGAGCAGTTCTTC

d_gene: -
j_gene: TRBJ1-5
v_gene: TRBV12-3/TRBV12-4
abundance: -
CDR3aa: CASRSRGHTQPQHF
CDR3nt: TGTGCCAGCAGATCCCGGGGACACACTCAGCCCCAGCATTTT

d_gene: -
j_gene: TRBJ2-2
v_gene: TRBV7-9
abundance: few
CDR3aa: CASSLALSPNTGELFF
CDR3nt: TGTGCCAGCAGCTTAGCGCTTAGTCCTAACACCGGGGAGCTGTTTTTT

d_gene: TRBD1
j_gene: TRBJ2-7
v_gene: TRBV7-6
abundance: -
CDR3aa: CASSTPGQGPYEQYF
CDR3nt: TGTGCCAGCAGCACACCGGGACAGGGACCCTACGAGCAGTACTTC

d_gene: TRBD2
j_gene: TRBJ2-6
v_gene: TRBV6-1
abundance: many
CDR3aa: CASTSGSSGANVLTF
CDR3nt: TGTGCCAGCACTAGCGGGAGCTCTGGGGCCAACGTCCTGACTTTC

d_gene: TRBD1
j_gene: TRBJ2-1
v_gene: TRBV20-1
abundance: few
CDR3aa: CSAKGTAYNEQFF
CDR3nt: TGCAGTGCTAAGGGGACAGCCTACAATGAGCAGTTCTTC

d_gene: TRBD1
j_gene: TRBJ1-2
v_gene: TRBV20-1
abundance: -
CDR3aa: CSASGTGGDYGYTF
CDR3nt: TGCAGTGCTTCCGGGACAGGGGGCGACTATGGCTACACCTTC

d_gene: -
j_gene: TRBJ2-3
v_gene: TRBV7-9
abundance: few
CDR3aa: CASRLGEDTQYF
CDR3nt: TGTGCCAGCAGATTAGGTGAAGATACGCAGTATTTT

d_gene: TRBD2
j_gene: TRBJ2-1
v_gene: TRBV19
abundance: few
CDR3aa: CASSISVAGGPYNEQFF
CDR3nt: TGTGCCAGTAGTATATCGGTCGCGGGAGGGCCCTACAATGAGCAGTTCTTC

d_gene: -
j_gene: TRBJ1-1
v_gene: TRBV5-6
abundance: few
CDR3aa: CASSLRTYERDTEAFF
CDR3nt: TGTGCCAGCAGCTTAAGGACCTACGAACGAGACACTGAAGCTTTCTTT

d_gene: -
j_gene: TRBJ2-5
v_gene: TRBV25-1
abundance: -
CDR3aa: CASSVAGQRGETQYF
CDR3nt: TGTGCCAGCAGTGTGGCCGGACAGCGAGGGGAGACCCAGTACTTC

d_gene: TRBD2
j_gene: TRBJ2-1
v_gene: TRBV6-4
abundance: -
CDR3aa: CASSEVAGEANEQFF
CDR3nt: TGTGCCAGCAGTGAAGTAGCGGGAGAAGCCAATGAGCAGTTCTTC

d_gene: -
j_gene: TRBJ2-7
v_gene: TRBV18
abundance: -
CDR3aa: CASSPSGGFAYEQYF
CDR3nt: TGTGCCAGCTCACCATCCGGGGGCTTCGCCTACGAGCAGTACTTC

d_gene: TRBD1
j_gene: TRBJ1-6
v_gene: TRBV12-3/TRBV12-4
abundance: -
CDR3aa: CASSLTGDSPLHF
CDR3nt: TGTGCCAGCAGTCTGACAGGGGATTCACCCCTCCACTTT

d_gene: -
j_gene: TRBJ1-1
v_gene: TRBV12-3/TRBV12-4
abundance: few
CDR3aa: CATPGVNTEAFF
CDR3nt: TGTGCCACCCCGGGGGTGAACACTGAAGCTTTCTTT

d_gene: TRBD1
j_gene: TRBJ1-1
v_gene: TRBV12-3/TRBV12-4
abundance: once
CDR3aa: CASGTGQGARDTEAFF
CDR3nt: TGTGCCAGCGGAACGGGACAGGGGGCGCGGGACACTGAAGCTTTCTTT

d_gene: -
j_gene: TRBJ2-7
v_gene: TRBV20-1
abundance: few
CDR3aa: CSATWSSYEQYF
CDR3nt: TGCAGTGCTACTTGGAGCTCCTACGAGCAGTACTTC

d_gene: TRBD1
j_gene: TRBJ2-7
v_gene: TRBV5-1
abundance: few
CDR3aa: CASSLGADRGREQYF
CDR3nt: TGCGCCAGCAGCTTGGGGGCGGACAGGGGGCGTGAGCAGTACTTC

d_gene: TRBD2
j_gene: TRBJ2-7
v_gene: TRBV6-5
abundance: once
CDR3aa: CASSYYSGGSGEQYF
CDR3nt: TGTGCCAGCAGTTACTACTCGGGAGGGTCGGGGGAGCAGTACTTC

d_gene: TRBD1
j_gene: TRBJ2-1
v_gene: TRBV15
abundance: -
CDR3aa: CATGPTGDNEQFF
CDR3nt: TGTGCCACCGGGCCGACAGGGGACAATGAGCAGTTCTTC

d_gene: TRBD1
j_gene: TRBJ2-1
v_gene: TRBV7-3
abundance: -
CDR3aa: CASSLGTGQNHEQFF
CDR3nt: TGTGCCAGCAGCCTTGGGACAGGGCAAAATCACGAGCAGTTCTTT

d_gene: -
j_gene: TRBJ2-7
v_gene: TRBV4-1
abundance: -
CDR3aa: CASSEDRTFAEQYF
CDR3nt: TGCGCCAGCAGCGAAGACCGGACCTTCGCCGAGCAGTACTTC

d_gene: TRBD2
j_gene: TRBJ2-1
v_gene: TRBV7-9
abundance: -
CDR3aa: CASSLGLAAWGDEQFF
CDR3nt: TGTGCCAGCAGCTTAGGACTAGCGGCTTGGGGGGATGAGCAGTTCTTC

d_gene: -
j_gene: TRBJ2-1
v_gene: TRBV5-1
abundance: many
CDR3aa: CASSQSSYNEQFF
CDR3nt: TGCGCCAGCTCACAAAGCTCCTACAATGAGCAGTTCTTC

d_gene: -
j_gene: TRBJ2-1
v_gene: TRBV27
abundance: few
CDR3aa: CASSFYFSDGYDEQFF
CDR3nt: TGTGCCAGCAGCTTTTACTTCTCGGACGGGTACGATGAGCAGTTCTTC

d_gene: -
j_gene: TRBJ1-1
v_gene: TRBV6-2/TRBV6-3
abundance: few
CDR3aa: CASRAIRQEAFF
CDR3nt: TGTGCCAGCAGGGCTATTAGGCAAGAAGCTTTCTTT

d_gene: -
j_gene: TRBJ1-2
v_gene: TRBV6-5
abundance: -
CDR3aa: CASSKGHLYTF
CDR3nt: TGTGCCAGCAGCAAGGGACACCTCTACACCTTC

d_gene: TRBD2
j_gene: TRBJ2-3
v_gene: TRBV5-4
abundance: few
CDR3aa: CASSLEGASGRAADTQYF
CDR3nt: TGTGCCAGCAGCTTGGAAGGGGCTAGCGGGAGGGCCGCAGATACGCAGTATTTT

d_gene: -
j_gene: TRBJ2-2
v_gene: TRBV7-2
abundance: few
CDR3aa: CASSFDGMNTGELFF
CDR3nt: TGTGCCAGCAGCTTTGACGGGATGAACACCGGGGAGCTGTTTTTT

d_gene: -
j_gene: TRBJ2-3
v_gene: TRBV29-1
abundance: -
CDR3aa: CSVELSGSDTQYF
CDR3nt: TGCAGCGTTGAGTTATCGGGGTCAGATACGCAGTATTTT

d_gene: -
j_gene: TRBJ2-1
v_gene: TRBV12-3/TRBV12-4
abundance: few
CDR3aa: CASCKRAGQNEQFF
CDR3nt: TGTGCCAGTTGTAAGCGGGCAGGGCAAAATGAGCAGTTCTTC

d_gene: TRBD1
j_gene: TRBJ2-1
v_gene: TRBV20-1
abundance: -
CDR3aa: CSTRQGEIRSYNEQFF
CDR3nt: TGCAGTACACGACAGGGGGAAATAAGGTCCTACAATGAGCAGTTCTTC